One T cell receptor beta chain is described in this entry. This entry is derived from a study of blood T cell repertoires in COVID-19. Study in general: Acute and convalescent COVID-19 samples came from the United States, Italy and Spain. In each case, the material was cDNA or gDNA derived from T cells, B-cell-depleted T cells, or PBMCs.

Trimming took off 9 bases at V and 0 bases at J, with 20 bases between the two ends. From germline, CDR1 is WSHSY and CDR2 SAAADI. CDR3 length: 16 residues. The data were produced by immunoSEQ multiplex PCR, yet TCRdb's version contains in-frame clones alone and is incomplete. The sample gives approximately 150,000 clones, approximately 90% of which show up once; around 0.91% is in the top ten. The sample was peripheral blood. The chain is built from TRBV10-2 and TRBJ1-1, with D tentatively TRBD1 (5 bases). This TCR was sampled from a woman aged 45-65 years with acute or convalescent COVID-19. The CDR3 sequence: CASLMGGVLMNTEAFF. In DNA, the CDR3 is TGCGCCAGTCTGATGGGGGGGGTACTCATGAACACTGAAGCTTTCTTT.